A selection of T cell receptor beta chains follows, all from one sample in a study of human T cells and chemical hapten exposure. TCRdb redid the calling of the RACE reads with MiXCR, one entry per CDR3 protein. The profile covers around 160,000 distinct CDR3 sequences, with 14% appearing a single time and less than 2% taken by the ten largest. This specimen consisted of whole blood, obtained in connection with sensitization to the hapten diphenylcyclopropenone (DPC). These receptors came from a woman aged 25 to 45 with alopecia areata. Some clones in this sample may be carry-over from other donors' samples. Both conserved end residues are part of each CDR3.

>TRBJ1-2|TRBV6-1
CASSVGLTANYGYTF
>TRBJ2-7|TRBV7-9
CASSPGRPNLREQYF
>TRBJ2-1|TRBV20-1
CSARDLRGAHYNEQFF
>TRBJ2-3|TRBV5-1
CASSLGPAASGRTDTQYF
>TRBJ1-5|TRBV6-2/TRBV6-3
CASSPGNRDQPQHF
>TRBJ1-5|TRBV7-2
CASSQPGGGNQPQHF
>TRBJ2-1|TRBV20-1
CSASRDGSSYNEQFF
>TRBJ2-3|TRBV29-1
CSVEDFRTQVDLSGTQYF
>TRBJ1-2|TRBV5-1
CASGESYGYTF
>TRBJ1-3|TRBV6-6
CASSLDSQGSGNTIYF
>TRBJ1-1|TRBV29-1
CSVDGWDTEAFF
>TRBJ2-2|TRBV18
CASSPPGLQNTGELFF
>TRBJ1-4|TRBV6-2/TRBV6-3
CASSARTPNEKLFF
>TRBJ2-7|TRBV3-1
CASSQDLGRSGEQYF
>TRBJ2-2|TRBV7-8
CASSSRDSSTGELFF
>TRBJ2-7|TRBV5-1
CASRGGPPSNEQYF
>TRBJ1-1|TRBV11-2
CASSHPGQLNTEAFF
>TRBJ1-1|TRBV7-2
CASSYPETDRMSFF
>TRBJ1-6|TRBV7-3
CASSLYSNSPLHF
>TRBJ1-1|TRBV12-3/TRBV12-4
CASSPPKARTEAFF
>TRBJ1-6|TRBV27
CASSLRRDSPLHF
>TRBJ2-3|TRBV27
CASKTSRVGDTQYF
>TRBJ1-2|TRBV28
CASTSRAGGTYGYTF
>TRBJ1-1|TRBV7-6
CASSLGFLVGGGTEAFF
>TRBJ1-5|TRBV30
CAWSVQRGLSNQPQHF
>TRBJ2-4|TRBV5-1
CASSLGQDLAKNIQYF
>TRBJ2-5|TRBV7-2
CASSLDLAGGFQETQYF
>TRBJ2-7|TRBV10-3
CAINAGRARDEQYF
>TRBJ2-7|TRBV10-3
CAISESGTGGTYEQYF
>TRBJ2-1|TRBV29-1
CSVGLVAGAEQFF
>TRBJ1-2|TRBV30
CAWRSRDRAFYGYTF
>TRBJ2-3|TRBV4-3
CASSYRPGLAGDTQYF
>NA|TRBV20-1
CSARPHEGSPQYF
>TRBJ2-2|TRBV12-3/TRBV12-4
CASSWDRDTGELFF
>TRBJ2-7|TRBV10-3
CAISPGQGSYEQYF
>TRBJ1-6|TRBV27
CASNKGEANSPLHF
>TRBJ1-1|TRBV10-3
CASRGTDTSEAFF
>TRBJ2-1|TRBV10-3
CATVGTGASNEQFF
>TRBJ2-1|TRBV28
CASSSLGSSYNEQFF
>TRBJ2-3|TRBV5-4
CASSRQGAGTDTQYF
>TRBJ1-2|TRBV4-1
CASSIGPPNYGYTF
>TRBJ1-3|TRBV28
CASSLLGASGNTIYF
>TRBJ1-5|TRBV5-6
CASSLGAGVSNQPQHF
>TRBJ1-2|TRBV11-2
CASSRGTGNNGYTF
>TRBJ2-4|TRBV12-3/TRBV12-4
CASSPGQGSNIQYF
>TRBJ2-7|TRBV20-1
CSALGSTVSYEQYF
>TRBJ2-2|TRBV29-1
CSVASGTVNTGELFF
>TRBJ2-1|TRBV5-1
CASSLGIIAVGANEQFF
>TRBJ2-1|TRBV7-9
CASSLLTPSPYNEQFF
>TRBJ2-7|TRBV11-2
CASSLTTLTEQYF
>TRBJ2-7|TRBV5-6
CASVSRINYEQYF
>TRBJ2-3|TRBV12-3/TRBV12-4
CASSFDTLSSTDTQYF
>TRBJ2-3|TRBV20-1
CSASSGRAGTDTQYF
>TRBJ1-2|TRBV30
CAWSDGLSSDGYTF
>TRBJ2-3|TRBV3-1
CASSSRGSGVVFF